This TCR beta chain was captured by sequencing in a study of blood T cell repertoires in COVID-19 (dated by TCRdb to between 2020 and 2021). About the investigation overall: Collaborator samples came from the United States, Italy and Spain and covered acute and convalescent phases of COVID-19. The prospective study material was composed of cDNA or gDNA derived from T cells, B-cell-depleted T cells, or PBMCs. Subjects who had been exposed to COVID-19, were actively infected with it, or had recovered from it provided the deeply sampled blood TCRbeta repertoires that made up the dataset. The repertoires were made available in a free public database intended to serve as a resource for research on the immune response to SARS-CoV-2. Samples were obtained from the ongoing ImmuneRACE study (first 160 participants) and from about 1,300 subjects provided by 6 global collaborators. The sample metadata nearly always contained a de-identified subject ID, COVID-19 status, age in years and sex. HLA class I and class II types, where available, came from metadata supplied by the sample provider rather than from assay-based typing.

As to this clone: It has no known antigen specificity. It has no much larger one-base neighbor in the sample; base qualities were not kept.

The immunoSEQ Assay, a bias-controlled multiplex PCR, was used to amplify TCRbeta CDR3 regions from genomic DNA. The source study handled its data this way. The number of nucleated cells in each sample was estimated by amplification of reference gene primers within the assay. To quantify the absolute abundance of each unique TCRbeta CDR3 rearrangement, sequence reads were collapsed and filtered. For each sample, productive Simpson clonality was calculated by taking the square root of Simpson's diversity index across productive rearrangements. In its TCRdb copy, this immuneACCESS table keeps in-frame sequences only and misses some clones. Where compared with another copy, unresolved V genes explain less than half of these, and the others have no known cause. The DNA gave D and trimming, while V, J and clone size come from that table. In all, the sample holds around 60,000 clones, and about 81% of those were seen once. Under 15% of the sample is taken by the ten largest.

The collaborating institutions used their own protocols to collect whole blood in K2EDTA tubes. Collaborator samples were shipped for TCRbeta analysis as frozen whole blood, isolated PBMCs, or DNA extracted from either sample type. Results the study describes overall, beyond this receptor: The quantity of clinical and demographic metadata differed by source and by participant and was supplied without curation.

As encoded in the germline V gene (reference sequence), CDR1 is LNHDA while CDR2 is SQIVND. The CDR3 contains 13 residues, cysteine and phenylalanine counted. Here the CDR3 DNA is all that survives: 39 bases in frame from base 1. Trimming at the junction amounts to 10 bases on V and 0 bases on J, and the germline ends lie 10 bases apart. The sequence was obtained from an older man with acute or convalescent COVID-19. The rearranged segments are TRBV19 and TRBJ1-5; 6 matching bases give a weak D call of TRBD1. The sample comprised peripheral blood. The sequenced DNA: TGTGCCACCGGACAGATTAGCAATCAGCCCCAGCATTTT. The translation is CATGQISNQPQHF.